This TCR beta chain was retrieved from a study of blood T cell repertoires in COVID-19. As handled by the study authors: Reference gene primers were amplified, and this amplification served to estimate nucleated cell counts. Profiling relied on immunoSEQ multiplex PCR, and the TCRdb table lists in-frame clones only, not all of them. The V and J calls and clone size are taken from that table; D and trimming were inferred from the DNA. The sample carries tens of thousands of clones, around three quarters recorded once. The CDR3 is made up of 13 amino acids. Germline CDR1 reads KGHSH; CDR2 reads LQKENI. Trimming cost V 6 bases and J 6 bases; bases outside gene matches: 6.

Sequenced input: peripheral blood. The TCR originated in a human donor in a cohort sampled during active COVID-19. The V and J genes are TRBV18 and TRBJ2-7; 9 nucleotides match TRBD1. CDR3 residues: CASSPGTGTEQYF. The CDR3 DNA reads as TGTGCCAGCTCTCCGGGGACAGGGACCGAGCAGTACTTC.